A selection of T cell receptor beta chains follows, all from one sample in a study of cytomegalovirus exposure and HLA in healthy donors. Only in-frame clones appear in the TCRdb table, and some are missing; sequencing was by immunoSEQ multiplex PCR. The repertoire has about 190,000 clones, about 80% of them found once; the top ten carry around 2%. Source material: PBMCs. Every receptor here comes from a woman younger than 30 in good health and CMV-seropositive. Each CDR3 is given with its conserved first and last residue. The D gene is left open where the match is weak. Clone size is stated in some rows and not others, as once, few, many or a class when expanded.

>TRBD1|15|TRBV4-1|once|TRBJ1-3
TGCGCCAGCAGCCACCCCGCCCGGGACAGAGACACCATATATTTT
CASSHPARDRDTIYF
>-|13|TRBV5-4|-|TRBJ1-1
TGTGCCAGCAGCTTGTTCGGGAACACTGAAGCTTTCTTT
CASSLFGNTEAFF
>-|16|TRBV5-1|once|TRBJ2-1
TGCGCCAGCAGCTTGGCCCTCCCGGGGTCCTACAATGAGCAGTTCTTC
CASSLALPGSYNEQFF
>TRBD2|14|TRBV2|-|TRBJ2-2
TGTGCCAGCAAAGAGCGGGGGGCGATCGGGGAGCTGTTTTTT
CASKERGAIGELFF
>-|14|TRBV7-3|-|TRBJ2-2
TGTGCCAGCAGCTTAAGTCCCGACTACGGGGAGCTGTTTTTT
CASSLSPDYGELFF
>-|16|TRBV5-5|-|TRBJ2-6
TGTGCCAGCAGCGAAACCGGGTGGTTAGGGGCCAACGTCCTGACTTTC
CASSETGWLGANVLTF
>-|15|TRBV5-5|-|TRBJ1-1
TGTGCCAGCAGCTACTCACAGGGCTCGAACACTGAAGCTTTCTTT
CASSYSQGSNTEAFF
>-|14|TRBV7-9|-|TRBJ1-4
TGTGCCACCCTGCCTTGGGGCACTAATGAAAAACTGTTTTTT
CATLPWGTNEKLFF
>-|12|TRBV30|-|TRBJ2-3
TGTGCCTGGAGTGTACATTTGGATACGCAGTATTTT
CAWSVHLDTQYF
>-|14|TRBV5-1|-|TRBJ1-4
TGCGCCAGCAGCTTCAGCGCAACTAATGAAAAACTGTTTTTT
CASSFSATNEKLFF
>TRBD2|16|TRBV15|-|TRBJ2-7
TGTGCCACCAGCCCCATCCGGACTAGCGGTTACTACGAGCAGTACTTC
CATSPIRTSGYYEQYF
>-|11|TRBV29-1|-|TRBJ2-1
TGCAGCTCTTCCTTCGCGGCTGAGCAGTTCTTC
CSSSFAAEQFF
>-|14|TRBV19|-|TRBJ1-5
TGTGCCAGCACGGACAATTATAGCAATCAGCCCCAGCATTTT
CASTDNYSNQPQHF
>TRBD1|13|TRBV18|-|TRBJ2-7
TGTGCCAGCTCGGCAGGACAGGCCAGGGAGCAGTACTTC
CASSAGQAREQYF
>-|13|TRBV7-8|-|TRBJ1-2
TGTGCCAGCAGCCTCAACACGGGGGGCGGCTACACCTTC
CASSLNTGGGYTF
>TRBD2|17|TRBV5-6|-|TRBJ2-5
TGTGCCAGCAGCCTACCAGGGACTAGCGGGGGCCGGGGGACCCAGTACTTC
CASSLPGTSGGRGTQYF
>TRBD2|15|TRBV5-1|-|TRBJ2-1
TGCGCCAGCTTCCTCGCGGGGGAAACCTACAATGAGCAGTTCTTC
CASFLAGETYNEQFF
>-|17|TRBV4-1|-|TRBJ2-7
TGCGCCAGCAGCCAACCCACGGTGCGGGGAAACTCCTACGAGCAGTACTTC
CASSQPTVRGNSYEQYF
>TRBD1|14|TRBV28|few|TRBJ1-5
TGTGCCAGCAGCTTTGGACAGGGGAGACAGCCCCAGCATTTT
CASSFGQGRQPQHF
>-|14|TRBV5-1|-|TRBJ2-5
TGCGCCAGCAGCTTGGCCGTGGGCTGGGAGACCCAGTACTTC
CASSLAVGWETQYF
>TRBD1|16|TRBV9|-|TRBJ2-1
TGTGCCAGCAGCGAACAGGGGATGAGCTCCTACAATGAGCAGTTCTTC
CASSEQGMSSYNEQFF
>-|13|TRBV29-1|few|TRBJ1-1
TGCAGCGTTGAACGGGCGCAGGGAAATTCAGCTTTCTTT
CSVERAQGNSAFF
>-|17|TRBV2|once|TRBJ2-3
TGTGCCAGCAGTGTCCCGGGGAGGACAGGTCTTTCAGATACGCAGTATTTT
CASSVPGRTGLSDTQYF
>TRBD2|18|TRBV11-3|-|TRBJ2-3
TGTGCCAGCAGCTTGGGGAGGGAAGCGGGGGGCCACACAGATACGCAGTATTTT
CASSLGREAGGHTDTQYF
>-|18|TRBV4-1|-|TRBJ1-1
TGCGCCAGCAGCCAAGTCTTTAGAGTCTATAGACAGAGATATGAAGCTTTCTTT
CASSQVFRVYRQRYEAFF
>-|15|TRBV29-1|-|TRBJ1-2
TGCAGCGTTGAAGAATCCGGTCGACAGAGCTATGGCTACACCTTC
CSVEESGRQSYGYTF
>TRBD2|18|TRBV5-5|-|TRBJ2-2
TGTGCCAGCAGCCAGGGACTAGCGGGGGGGGCGAACACCGGGGAGCTGTTTTTT
CASSQGLAGGANTGELFF
>-|13|TRBV4-1|-|TRBJ2-5
TGCGCCAGCAGCCTTCTAGTACAAGAGACCCAGTACTTC
CASSLLVQETQYF
>-|16|TRBV5-1|-|TRBJ2-1
TGCGCCAGCAGCTTGGCCGGAGGGGGCGCAAACAATGAGCAGTTCTTC
CASSLAGGGANNEQFF
>TRBD2|16|TRBV19|-|TRBJ2-3
TGTGCCAGTAGGAGGGGGGCCAGCGGGGGAACAGATACGCAGTATTTT
CASRRGASGGTDTQYF
>-|12|TRBV19|-|TRBJ1-5
TGTGCCACTAACCAGGGGTTTCAGCCCCAGCATTTT
CATNQGFQPQHF
>-|15|TRBV6-5|-|TRBJ1-1
TGTGCCAGCCGTGGGGGGGGTTCGGGGCGCTTGGAAGCTTTCTTT
CASRGGGSGRLEAFF
>-|16|TRBV7-3|once|TRBJ2-1
TGTGCCAGCAGCTCAGCGACGGGGTATGGTGGAGGTGAGCAGTTCTTC
CASSSATGYGGGEQFF
>-|14|TRBV6-6|-|TRBJ1-2
TGTGCCAGCCGATATTCCACAGAGAACTATGGCTACACCTTC
CASRYSTENYGYTF
>-|13|TRBV29-1|-|TRBJ1-5
TGCAGCGTTGAAGACCGGAGTGCTCAGCCCCAGCATTTT
CSVEDRSAQPQHF
>TRBD1|15|TRBV2|few|TRBJ1-1
TGTGCCAGCAAAGTCCTCGGGACAGAAAACACTGAAGCTTTCTTT
CASKVLGTENTEAFF
>-|16|TRBV5-6|-|TRBJ1-3
TGTGCCAGCAGCTTGGGGAACTATAGATCTGGAAACACCATATATTTT
CASSLGNYRSGNTIYF
>-|17|TRBV5-6|-|TRBJ2-2
TGTGCCAGCAGCTTTCTCACAGACTATACCAACACCGGGGAGCTGTTTTTT
CASSFLTDYTNTGELFF
>TRBD1|15|TRBV27|-|TRBJ1-2
TGTGCCAGCAGTTGGGACAGGGGGACGTTGGGCGGCTACACCTTC
CASSWDRGTLGGYTF
>-|18|TRBV7-6|-|TRBJ2-3
TGTGCCAGCAGCTCCTCCCTGGGGGGTGGACCCGTCAGCGGTACGCAGTATTTT
CASSSSLGGGPVSGTQYF
>TRBD1|15|TRBV28|-|TRBJ2-1
TGTGCCAGCAGTTTATACGGGACAGGCTACAATGAGCAGTTCTTC
CASSLYGTGYNEQFF
>-|17|TRBV4-3|-|TRBJ2-6
TGCGCCAGCAGCCCCACTAGCAGTTCCTCTGGGGCCAACGGCCTGACTTTC
CASSPTSSSSGANGLTF
>TRBD1|14|TRBV5-1|-|TRBJ2-7
TGCGCCAGCAGCTGGGACAGGGGGCCCTACGAGCAGTACTTC
CASSWDRGPYEQYF
>TRBD1|17|TRBV9|-|TRBJ2-3
TGTGCCAGCAGCGCTGGGACAGGCTCGCCGGCCCTCGATACGCAGTATTTT
CASSAGTGSPALDTQYF
>-|15|TRBV5-6|-|TRBJ2-5
TGTGCCAGCAGCTTCATCAGCGGGCGGAGGGAGACCCAGTACTTC
CASSFISGRRETQYF
>-|9|TRBV20-1|once|TRBJ1-1
TGCAGTGCTTCCTATGAAGCTTTCTTT
CSASYEAFF
>TRBD2|16|TRBV4-2|few|TRBJ2-7
TGTGCCAGCAGCCAAACTGGACTAGCGGGGCGCTACGAGCAGTACTTC
CASSQTGLAGRYEQYF
>-|14|TRBV5-3|-|TRBJ1-2
TGTGCCAGAAGTCTGACTGAGCAGGGGTATGGCTACACCTTC
CARSLTEQGYGYTF
>-|15|TRBV4-1|-|TRBJ1-5
TGCGCCAGCAGCCTGGAACAGGGCCGCAATCAGCCCCAGCATTTT
CASSLEQGRNQPQHF
>TRBD2|15|TRBV7-2|-|TRBJ2-3
TGTGCCAGCAGCTTTCAAGCGGGGTGGACAGATACGCAGTATTTT
CASSFQAGWTDTQYF
>TRBD1|15|TRBV7-9|-|TRBJ2-3
TGTGCCAGCAGCAACACAGGGGGGAGCACAGATACGCAGTATTTT
CASSNTGGSTDTQYF